This TCR beta chain originates from a study of TIL therapy for anti-PD-1-resistant metastatic lung cancer. Looking at the study overall: By whole-exome sequencing, median non-synonymous tumor mutation burden was less than 1.8 mutations per megabase.

Germline CDR1 SGHRS, CDR2 YFSETQ. V lost 4 bases, J lost 5 bases, and 10 bases stayed unmatched. The CDR3 covers 17 residues. The libraries were made with immunoSEQ v3. Libraries were prepared by immunoSEQ multiplex PCR; TCRdb keeps only in-frame clonotypes and omits some of them. The repertoire holds 20,000 to 25,000 clones, 70% to 85% seen once, with roughly 1.8% in the top ten. Sample time point: pre-treatment sample, taken before nivolumab and TIL therapy. Enrollment ran from late 2017 to early 2020. The V gene is TRBV5-1, the J gene TRBJ2-3, with TRBD2 matching 13 bases. This sequence was found in a person aged 25 to 85 with non-small cell lung cancer. The starting material was blood, obtained at baseline. CDR3 loop: CASSAKTSGGFGDTQYF. CDR3 nucleotides: TGCGCCAGCAGCGCAAAGACTAGCGGGGGGTTTGGAGATACGCAGTATTTT.